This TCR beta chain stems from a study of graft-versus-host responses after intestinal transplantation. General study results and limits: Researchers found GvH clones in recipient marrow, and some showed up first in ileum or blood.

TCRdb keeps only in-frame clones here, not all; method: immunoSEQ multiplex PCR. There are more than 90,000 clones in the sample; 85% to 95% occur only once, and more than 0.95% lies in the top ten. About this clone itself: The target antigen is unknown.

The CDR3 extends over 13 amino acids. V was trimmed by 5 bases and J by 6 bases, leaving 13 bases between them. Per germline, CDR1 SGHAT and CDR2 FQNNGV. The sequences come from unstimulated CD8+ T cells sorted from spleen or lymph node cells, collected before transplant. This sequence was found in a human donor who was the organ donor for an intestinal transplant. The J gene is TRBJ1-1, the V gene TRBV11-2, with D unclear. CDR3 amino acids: CASSQLAAAEAFF. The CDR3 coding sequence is TGTGCCAGCAGCCAGCTGGCAGCGGCTGAAGCTTTCTTT.